Each of the 5 T cell receptor beta chains below was sequenced from the same sample in a study of T cell responses to AZD1222 COVID-19 vaccine. Repertoires were generated with immunoSEQ multiplex PCR, while TCRdb's copy carries only in-frame clones and drops some. This sample has some 79,000 clones, with 75% to 90% found just once. The sequencing here drew on peripheral blood, taken 28 days after the second AZD1222 dose. The receptors were sampled from an adult who received the AZD1222 COVID-19 vaccine.

The gene calls are TRBV30 and TRBJ1-2; perhaps TRBD1 as D (6 bases). The CDR3 contains 14 residues. Germline V CDR1 and CDR2: GTSNPN, SVGIG (reference sequence). With 0 bases removed from V and 5 bases from J, the gap between germline ends came to 13 bases. The CDR3 DNA reads as TGTGCCTGGAGTGTAGGAGGGGGAGGATATGGCTACACCTTC. Residues: CAWSVGGGGYGYTF.

V and J are TRBV2 and TRBJ1-1; D unresolved. The CDR3 spans 15 residues. CDR1 is SNHLY and CDR2 is FYNNEI in the germline V gene. Trimming removed 8 bases at V and 3 bases at J, with 19 bases between. The DNA of the CDR3 is TGTGCCAGCCGAGAGGGCTGGCCCCTGTACACTGAAGCTTTCTTT. This translates into CASREGWPLYTEAFF. Complete variable domain (other parts from reference TRBV2 and TRBJ1-1): EPEVTQTPSHQVTQMGQEVILRCVPISNHLYFYWYRQILGQKVEFLVSFYNNEISEKSEIFDDQFSVERPDGSNFTLKIRSTKLEDSAMYFCASREGWPLYTEAFFGQGTRLTVV.

This rearrangement joins TRBV5-6 to TRBJ2-3; 10 bases map to TRBD2. The CDR3 spans 15 residues. The J segment lost 2 bases and the V segment lost 3 bases, leaving 3 bases of the junction unmatched. Germline V gene lookup returns CDR1 SGHDT and CDR2 YYEEEE. The DNA of the CDR3 is TGTGCCAGCAGCTGGGGGACTAGCGTCACAGATACGCAGTATTTT. It is translated as CASSWGTSVTDTQYF.

The genes are TRBV20-1 and TRBJ2-7, with D possibly TRBD1 on 6 matching bases. V lost 6 bases, J lost 3 bases, and 9 bases lay in between. The CDR3 is 11 residues long. CDR1 is DFQATT and CDR2 is SNEGSKA in the germline V gene (reference sequence). CDR3 amino acids: CSAADSYEQYV. Here the CDR3 DNA reads TGCAGTGCCGCGGACAGCTACGAGCAGTACGTC.

The chain carries TRBV7-9 and TRBJ2-3; no reliable D call. The V end was cut by 8 bases, the J end by 3 bases, with 15 bases between. Looked up from germline, CDR1 is SEHNR and CDR2 is FQNEAQ (reference sequence). The CDR3 extends over 14 amino acids. The CDR3 DNA is TGTGCCAGCCGGAGCTGGGCCGAGACAGATACGCAGTATTTT. Amino acids: CASRSWAETDTQYF.